These T cell receptor beta chains were read from a single sample in a study of cytomegalovirus exposure and HLA in healthy donors. Repertoires were generated with immunoSEQ multiplex PCR, while TCRdb's copy carries only in-frame clones and drops some. The table records more than 140,000 clones, about 75% of them present only once. Input material: PBMCs. All receptors derive from a man in his forties in good health and CMV-seronegative. Both conserved end residues are part of each CDR3. Each record gives: D gene, V gene, clone size, J gene, CDR3 DNA, CDR3 protein. D genes are given only for firm matches. The size field is filled for only some rows; it gives once, few, many or a size class.

>-|TRBV6-6|-|TRBJ1-4
TGTGCCAGCAGTTTTCCGGGGATTAATGAAAAACTGTTTTTT
CASSFPGINEKLFF
>-|TRBV5-6|-|TRBJ1-2
TGTGCCAGCAGCTACTTACAGGGATACTATGGCTACACCTTC
CASSYLQGYYGYTF
>TRBD2|TRBV9|-|TRBJ2-3
TGTGCCAGCAATCTAGGAGGGACTAGCGTGGCAGATACGCAGTATTTT
CASNLGGTSVADTQYF
>TRBD1|TRBV5-8|-|TRBJ1-1
TGTGCCAGCAGCCCAGGGACAGGTCGTGAAGCTTTCTTT
CASSPGTGREAFF
>-|TRBV6-1|once|TRBJ1-5
TGTGCCAGCAGCCAGGGTGGCAATCAGCCCCAGCATTTT
CASSQGGNQPQHF
>TRBD1|TRBV4-1|-|TRBJ1-3
TGCGCCAGCAGCCAAGATCACAGGGGCGCTGGAAACACCATATATTTT
CASSQDHRGAGNTIYF
>-|TRBV7-3|-|TRBJ2-2
TGTGCCAGCAGCCCTCGGGTGAACACCGGGGAGCTGTTTTTT
CASSPRVNTGELFF
>TRBD2|TRBV2|-|TRBJ2-3
TGTGCCAAAAGTCGGGTAGCGGGGGCCCGGGGTGAAGGGCAGTATTTT
CAKSRVAGARGEGQYF
>TRBD1|TRBV6-1|few|TRBJ2-7
TGTGCCAGCACCCCCTTGGGGACAGGGCTCCACGAGCAGTACTTC
CASTPLGTGLHEQYF
>TRBD2|TRBV6-1|-|TRBJ2-2
TGTGCCAGCAGTGCGGAGGGACTAGCGGGGGGGCCGAACACCGGGGAGCTGTTTTTT
CASSAEGLAGGPNTGELFF
>-|TRBV5-1|-|TRBJ2-1
TGCGCCAGCAGCCCGGGGATTTCACCCAGGTCCTACAATGAGCAGTTCTTC
CASSPGISPRSYNEQFF
>-|TRBV6-4|once|TRBJ2-3
TGTGCCAGCAGTGACTCCCCCCTCACAGATACGCAGTATTTT
CASSDSPLTDTQYF
>-|TRBV7-9|few|TRBJ2-1
TGTGCCAGCAGCACCGGCGGGGGCCCGTACAATGAGCAGTTCTTC
CASSTGGGPYNEQFF
>-|TRBV6-1|-|TRBJ2-3
TGTGCCAGCAGGGGGGGTGAATTTGGCACAGATACGCAGTATTTT
CASRGGEFGTDTQYF
>TRBD1|TRBV6-1|-|TRBJ1-1
TGTGCCAGCATAGAGGGACAGGGGTGGACTGAAGCTTTCTTT
CASIEGQGWTEAFF
>TRBD1|TRBV4-2|-|TRBJ1-4
TGTGCCAGCAGCCAGCCCGACAGGGGGCAAAATGAAAAACTGTTTTTT
CASSQPDRGQNEKLFF
>-|TRBV9|-|TRBJ2-7
TGTGCCAGCAGCGGCCGGGACACTTCAAGCTGGGGCGAGCAGTACTTC
CASSGRDTSSWGEQYF
>TRBD2|TRBV13|-|TRBJ2-7
TGTGCCAGCAGTTTTCTCCGGACTAGCGGGACCACCTACGAGCAGTACTTC
CASSFLRTSGTTYEQYF
>-|TRBV5-5|-|TRBJ2-3
TGTGCCAGCAGCACACTATTGCGGGACGGGAGCACAGATACGCAGTATTTT
CASSTLLRDGSTDTQYF
>-|TRBV7-9|few|TRBJ2-7
TGTGCCAGCAGCTGGTCTCTATCCTACGAGCAGTACTTC
CASSWSLSYEQYF
>-|TRBV7-9|-|TRBJ1-1
TGTGCCAGCAGCAAACAGGAGAACACTGAAGCTTTCTTT
CASSKQENTEAFF
>-|TRBV27|-|TRBJ1-5
TGTGCCAGCAGTCCCCTGACCGGACGTCCGGGAAATCAGCCCCAGCATTTT
CASSPLTGRPGNQPQHF
>-|TRBV9|-|TRBJ2-7
TGTGCCAGCAGCGTAGGACAGGGAGGAAACTACGAGCAGTACTTC
CASSVGQGGNYEQYF
>TRBD1|TRBV10-2|-|TRBJ2-3
TGCGCCAGCAGTGCCCTGGACAGGGGGCGGACAGATACGCAGTATTTT
CASSALDRGRTDTQYF
>-|TRBV9|-|TRBJ2-3
TGTGCCAGCAGCGTAGCGGGGAGCACAGATACGCAGTATTTT
CASSVAGSTDTQYF
>-|TRBV11-2|-|TRBJ2-7
TGTGCCAGCACCCCGCGACTATCCTCCTACGAGCAGTACTTC
CASTPRLSSYEQYF
>TRBD1|TRBV5-6|few|TRBJ1-1
TGTGCCAGCAGCAAGACAGGGGGCGCAAGAAACACTGAAGCTTTCTTT
CASSKTGGARNTEAFF
>TRBD1|TRBV7-9|-|TRBJ1-2
TGTGCCAGCAGCTCGGGGACAGTTAACTATGGCTACACCTTC
CASSSGTVNYGYTF
>-|TRBV4-2|-|TRBJ1-1
TGTGCCAGCAGCCCGGTTCGGGGGGAGGGGGACTTTCTGAACACTGAAGCTTTCTTT
CASSPVRGEGDFLNTEAFF
>TRBD1|TRBV5-1|-|TRBJ1-1
TGCGCCAGCAGCTCCCCCGGGACAGGGGGAAGGGCTGAAGCTTTCTTT
CASSSPGTGGRAEAFF
>TRBD1|TRBV13|-|TRBJ1-5
TGTGCCAGCAGCAATGACAGGGATCAGCCCCAGCATTTT
CASSNDRDQPQHF
>-|TRBV5-1|-|TRBJ1-1
TGCGCCAGCAGCGGATGGGGACAGAACACTGAAGCTTTCTTT
CASSGWGQNTEAFF
>-|TRBV25-1|once|TRBJ1-5
TGTGCCAGCAGTGATGGGGGGATTGGCAATCAGCCCCAGCATTTT
CASSDGGIGNQPQHF